This note documents a single T cell receptor beta chain sequence. The data were taken from a study of blood T cell repertoires in COVID-19. Adults between about 18 and 89 years of age took part from 20 to 25 US areas. TCRdb's table, derived via immunoSEQ multiplex PCR, lists solely in-frame clones and lacks some. Counted here are approximately 220,000 clones, 83% occurring once; the ten biggest clones make up approximately 4.9%. This TCR was sampled from a woman aged 50 to 60 who had been exposed to COVID-19. Input material: PBMCs or T cells enriched from blood (not recorded which).

CDR3 amino acids: CASSTLGARNEQYF. The CDR3 nucleotides are TGTGCCAGTAGCACTTTGGGGGCGAGGAACGAGCAGTACTTC. The rearrangement uses TRBV19 and TRBJ2-7; weak D call: TRBD1 (6 bases). Germline loops: CDR1 LNHDA, CDR2 SQIVND (reference sequence). V was shortened by 6 bases and J by 5 bases, with 17 bases between the two germline ends. The CDR3 contains 14 residues.